This T cell receptor beta chain was captured by sequencing in a study of vaccination and CD4 T cells after COVID-19. The wider study: Investigators drew the post-COVID samples a median about 98 days after diagnosis, with a range of 35 to 161.

Oncomine TCR Beta short-read sequencing was applied to DNA from cultured CD4+ T cells. A single record per CDR3 protein comes from TCRdb applying MiXCR to the PCR reads. The sample holds under 6,500 distinct CDR3 sequences, approximately 80% seen once. Treatment specified: roughly 10-day PBMC culture with coronavirus spike peptide pools or control peptides (ViraFEST assay). The CDR3 is 12 residues long. V gave up 3 bases and J gave up 6 bases, with 6 bases separating them. Germline CDR1 is MNHEY and CDR2 is SMNVEV (reference sequence). On this clonotype: Its target is not known.

V gene TRBV27 combines with J gene TRBJ1-5, with D unresolved. The sequencing input was CD4+ T cells from blood, cultured in vitro. The receptor's source is a human donor who had recovered from COVID-19. CDR3 region: CASSFEGQPQHF. Written as DNA, the CDR3 is TGTGCCAGCAGTTTCGAGGGTCAGCCCCAGCATTTT.